The rows below give T cell receptor beta chains drawn from one sample of a study of Ad26.COV2.S vaccination and SARS-CoV-2 variants. Some clones are missing from TCRdb's copy, which holds only in-frame ones; the method was immunoSEQ multiplex PCR. The sample shows about 680,000 clones, roughly 90% of them seen only once. The specimen was peripheral blood, collected in a trial of Ad26.COV2.S vaccine versus placebo. The receptors derive from a person aged 18-60 years who received the Ad26.COV2.S COVID-19 vaccine or a placebo. The CDR3 runs from the conserved cysteine through the conserved F or W. The D gene is left open where the match is weak. Where a row states a size, it is once, few, many or the class of an expanded clone; other rows omit it.

>TRBV27|TRBJ1-6|.|TRBD1
TGTGCCAGCAGTCCGACTACAGGGGTGAAGGGTTCACCCCTCCACTTT
CASSPTTGVKGSPLHF
>TRBV30|TRBJ2-3|few|.
TGTGCCTGGAGTGGGCCAGATACGCAGTATTTT
CAWSGPDTQYF
>TRBV7-2|TRBJ1-2|.|TRBD1
TGTGCCAGCAGCTCAGACAGGGGTGCCTATGGCTACACCTTC
CASSSDRGAYGYTF
>TRBV27|TRBJ1-1|.|TRBD1
TGTGCCAGCACCCCCACCGGGACAGGTCTGAACACTGAAGCTTTCTTT
CASTPTGTGLNTEAFF
>TRBV6-2/TRBV6-3|TRBJ2-1|.|TRBD2
TGTGCCAGCAGTTACCGGGAGGGGTTTTGGAATGAGCAGTTCTTC
CASSYREGFWNEQFF
>TRBV30|TRBJ1-6|.|TRBD1
TGTGCCTGGAACCCGACAGGGGATTCACCCCTCCACTTT
CAWNPTGDSPLHF
>TRBV2|TRBJ2-7|.|.
TGTGCCAGCAAGAACTACGAGCAGTACTTC
CASKNYEQYF
>TRBV7-2|TRBJ2-7|.|.
TGTGCCAGCAGCCGGGACCACTCCTACGAGCAGTACTTC
CASSRDHSYEQYF
>TRBV7-9|TRBJ1-1|.|.
TGTGCCAGCAGCTTTTCGGGGAACCCATACACTGAAGCTTTCTTT
CASSFSGNPYTEAFF
>TRBV18|TRBJ1-3|.|.
TGTGCCAGCTCACCGGACACGGGAAACACCATATATTTT
CASSPDTGNTIYF
>TRBV7-9|TRBJ2-7|.|.
TGTGCCAGCAGCTCCATAAATGACGCTTCCTACGAGCAGTACTTC
CASSSINDASYEQYF
>TRBV30|TRBJ2-7|.|.
TGTGCCTGGAGTGCTGCTGGGAATTACCACGAGCAGTACTTC
CAWSAAGNYHEQYF
>TRBV7-2|TRBJ1-2|.|TRBD1
TGTGCCAGCAGCTTCGCCCTCGGACAGGGATTAGGGGCTAACTATGGCTACACCTTC
CASSFALGQGLGANYGYTF
>TRBV5-1|TRBJ1-4|.|.
TGCGCCAGCAGCTTAAATGGAAATGAAAAACTGTTTTTT
CASSLNGNEKLFF
>TRBV11-1|TRBJ1-4|.|TRBD1
TGTGCCAGCAGCCTAACGACAGGGCCAGCCGGTGGAAAACTGTTTTTT
CASSLTTGPAGGKLFF
>TRBV6-2/TRBV6-3|TRBJ2-5|.|.
TGTGCCAGCAGCAGGACCGGCCGCCAAGAGACCCAGTACTTC
CASSRTGRQETQYF
>TRBV18|TRBJ1-6|.|.
TGTGCCAGCTCACCACTACCTGAGATTTCACCCCTCCACTTT
CASSPLPEISPLHF
>TRBV14|TRBJ2-7|.|.
TGTGCCAGCAGCCAGGGAAGATACTCCTACGAGCAGTACTTC
CASSQGRYSYEQYF
>TRBV19|TRBJ2-1|.|TRBD2
TGTGCCAGTAGGCCGGGCCTCGCTAGCGGGGGGGCGAATGAGCAGTTCTTC
CASRPGLASGGANEQFF
>TRBV18|TRBJ1-3|.|.
TGTGCCAGCTCACCGGAGATTACCTCTGGAAACACCATATATTTT
CASSPEITSGNTIYF
>TRBV4-2|TRBJ2-3|.|TRBD2
TGTGCCAGCAGCCAAGAGGGGGGAGCGGGGGGTATCACAGATACGCAGTATTTT
CASSQEGGAGGITDTQYF
>TRBV27|TRBJ1-2|.|.
TGTGCCAGCATCAAGTACGATCGGGACGCTGGATATGGCTACACCTTC
CASIKYDRDAGYGYTF
>TRBV5-1|TRBJ2-2|.|.
TGCGCCAGCAGCTTTACTTTTCCCGGGGAGCTGTTTTTT
CASSFTFPGELFF
>TRBV5-5|TRBJ1-1|.|.
TGTGCCAGCAGCTCGCAGGCTGAGGCCACTGAAGCTTTCTTT
CASSSQAEATEAFF
>TRBV18|TRBJ2-7|.|TRBD1
TGTGCCAGCTCAGACGGGACAGGGGGCGCCGAGCAGTACTTC
CASSDGTGGAEQYF
>TRBV5-1|TRBJ2-5|.|.
TGCGCCAGCAGCGAGGCGGGACGGTCACAAGAGACCCAGTACTTC
CASSEAGRSQETQYF
>TRBV5-4|TRBJ1-2|.|.
TGTGCCAGCAGCCCCCTTGACGGGGTGGGCTACACCTTC
CASSPLDGVGYTF
>TRBV24-1|TRBJ2-2|.|.
TGTGCCACCAGTGATTGGGCGGGCACGAACACCGGGGAGCTGTTTTTT
CATSDWAGTNTGELFF
>TRBV18|TRBJ2-3|.|.
TGTGCCAGCTCACCGACGGCCAATCCCACAGATACGCAGTATTTT
CASSPTANPTDTQYF
>TRBV2|TRBJ1-6|.|TRBD1
TGTGCCAGCAAAGGGACAGTGGGTTCACCCCTCCACTTT
CASKGTVGSPLHF
>TRBV2|TRBJ2-3|.|TRBD1
TGTGCCAATAGGAAAGGGACAGGGCGGGCCAATACGCAGTATTTT
CANRKGTGRANTQYF
>TRBV6-5|TRBJ1-2|.|.
TGTGCCAGCAGTTACTCGGGCAGCTATGGCTACACCTTC
CASSYSGSYGYTF